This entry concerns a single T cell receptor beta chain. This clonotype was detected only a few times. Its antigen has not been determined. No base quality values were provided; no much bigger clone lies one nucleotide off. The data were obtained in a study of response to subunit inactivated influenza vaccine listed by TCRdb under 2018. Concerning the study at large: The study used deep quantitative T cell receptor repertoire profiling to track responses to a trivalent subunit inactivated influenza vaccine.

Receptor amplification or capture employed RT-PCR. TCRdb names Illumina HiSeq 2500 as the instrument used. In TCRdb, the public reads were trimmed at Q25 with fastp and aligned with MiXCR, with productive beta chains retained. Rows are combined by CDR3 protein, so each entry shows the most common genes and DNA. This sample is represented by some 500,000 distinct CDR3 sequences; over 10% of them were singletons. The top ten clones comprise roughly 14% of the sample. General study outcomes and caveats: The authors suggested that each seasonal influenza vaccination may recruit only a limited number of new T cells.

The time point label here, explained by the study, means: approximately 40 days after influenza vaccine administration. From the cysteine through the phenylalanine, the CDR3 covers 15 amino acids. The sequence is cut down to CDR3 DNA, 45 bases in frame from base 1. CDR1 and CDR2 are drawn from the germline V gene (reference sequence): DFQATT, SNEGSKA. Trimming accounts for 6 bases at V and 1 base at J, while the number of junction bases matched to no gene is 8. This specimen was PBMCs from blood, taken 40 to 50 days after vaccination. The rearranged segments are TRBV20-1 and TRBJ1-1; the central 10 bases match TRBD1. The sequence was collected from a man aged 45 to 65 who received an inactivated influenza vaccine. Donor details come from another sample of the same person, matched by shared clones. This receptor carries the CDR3 CSAVDRGIANTEAFF. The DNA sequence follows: TGCAGTGCGGTGGACAGGGGGATCGCGAACACTGAAGCTTTCTTT.